The 5 T cell receptor beta chains reported below all come from one sample, sequenced in a study of blood T cell repertoires in COVID-19. TCRdb keeps only in-frame clones here, not all; method: immunoSEQ multiplex PCR. This table holds around 130,000 clones, more than 65% found once. The sequenced material came from peripheral blood. These receptor sequences come from a human donor in a cohort sampled during active COVID-19.

This sequence joins TRBV6-4 and TRBJ2-6; 8 nucleotides match TRBD1. This CDR3 contains 17 residues. Germline V lookup: CDR1 MRHNA, CDR2 SNTAGT. The trim removed 4 bases at V and 0 bases at J, leaving 5 bases unmatched. CDR3 coding DNA: TGTGCCAGCAGTGCCGGGACAGGAGGCTCTGGGGCCAACGTCCTGACTTTC. It translates to CASSAGTGGSGANVLTF.

This sequence joins TRBV7-2 and TRBJ2-6, with 9 bases matching TRBD2. This CDR3 is 19 amino acids long. Losses at the gene ends were 6 bases for V and 0 bases for J; bases not matched to a gene: 12. CDR1 is SGHTA, CDR2 FQGNSA, per germline. The CDR3 region is CASRSTTGLAFSGANVLTF. CDR3 in DNA: TGTGCCAGCAGGTCCACCACGGGACTAGCTTTCTCTGGGGCCAACGTCCTGACTTTC.

This clone has only a few counts. The chain has TRBV5-6 and TRBJ1-6, with D uncertain. Per the germline V gene, CDR1 is SGHDT and CDR2 is YYEEEE. The CDR3 is 16 amino acids. V lost 0 bases and J 2 bases, leaving 9 bases between the germline ends. CDR3 sequence reads: CASSLAGLPYNSPLHF. The CDR3 region has the DNA TGTGCCAGCAGCTTGGCGGGTTTGCCCTATAATTCACCCCTCCACTTT. The full variable domain, completed using reference TRBV5-6 and TRBJ1-6, is DAGVTQSPTHLIKTRGQQVTLRCSPKSGHDTVSWYQQALGQGPQFIFQYYEEEERQRGNFPDRFSGHQFPNYSSELNVNALLLGDSALYLCASSLAGLPYNSPLHFGNGTRLTVT.

The J gene is TRBJ2-1, the V gene TRBV7-6; 10 positions match TRBD2. The germline V gene encodes CDR1 SGHVS and CDR2 FNYEAQ. V was clipped by 5 bases and J by 6 bases; unmatched bases: 7. CDR3 length: 15 residues. For the CDR3, the DNA is TGTGCCAGCAGCCACAGCGGGGGGGCCGTCAATGAGCAGTTCTTC. As protein: CASSHSGGAVNEQFF.

The V gene is TRBV7-2, the J gene TRBJ2-5; 7 bases agree with TRBD2. The germline V gene encodes CDR1 SGHTA and CDR2 FQGNSA. The V gene end was trimmed by 4 bases and the J gene end by 0 bases; junction bases not matched to a gene: 8. The CDR3 is 16 residues long. The CDR3 sequence: CASSWSSGAYQETQYF. The CDR3 DNA sequence: TGTGCCAGCAGCTGGAGCAGCGGGGCGTACCAAGAGACCCAGTACTTC. The full variable domain, in which reference TRBV7-2 and TRBJ2-5 provide the parts outside the CDR3, is GAGVSQSPSNKVTEKGKDVELRCDPISGHTALYWYRQSLGQGLEFLIYFQGNSAPDKSGLPSDRFSAERTGGSVSTLTIQRTQQEDSAVYLCASSWSSGAYQETQYFGPGTRLLVL.